This is a list of T cell receptor beta chains from one sample in a study of cytomegalovirus exposure and HLA in healthy donors. Generated by immunoSEQ multiplex PCR, the TCRdb table keeps only in-frame clones and is missing some. This table holds 110,000 to 150,000 clones, 77% found once. Material: PBMCs. Every receptor here comes from a male donor in good health and CMV-seronegative. The CDR3 runs from the conserved cysteine through the conserved F or W. The D gene is left open where the match is weak. Some rows have no size entry. The others give once, few or many, or a class for an expanded clone.

j_gene,v_gene,abundance,d_gene,CDR3nt,CDR3aa
TRBJ2-3,TRBV16,.,TRBD2,TGTGCCAGCAGCCAATCCCTAGCGGGGGGACATACGCAGTATTTT,CASSQSLAGGHTQYF
TRBJ2-7,TRBV6-5,.,TRBD1,TGTGCCAGCAGACCCCAGGGGGATACCTACGAGCAGTACTTC,CASRPQGDTYEQYF
TRBJ1-1,TRBV7-8,.,.,TGTGCCAGCAGCTCCCCCCAAGGAACGGGTGAAGCTTTCTTT,CASSSPQGTGEAFF
TRBJ1-5,TRBV9,.,.,TGTGCCAGCAGCGTAGACGGGGTAACGCAGCCCCAGCATTTT,CASSVDGVTQPQHF
TRBJ1-5,TRBV5-4,.,.,TGTGCCAGCAGCTTGGGTGGGGGGGATCAGCCCCAGCATTTT,CASSLGGGDQPQHF
TRBJ2-3,TRBV18,.,TRBD2,TGTGCCAGCTCACCGGGACTAGCGTCAGATACGCAGTATTTT,CASSPGLASDTQYF
TRBJ1-4,TRBV7-9,.,.,TGTGCCAGCAGCTTAGTAGACACCAATGAAAAACTGTTTTTT,CASSLVDTNEKLFF
TRBJ2-1,TRBV13,.,.,TGTGCCAGCAGCTTAGACCGGTCGCCCAATGAGCAGTTCTTC,CASSLDRSPNEQFF
TRBJ2-5,TRBV5-1,.,TRBD2,TGCGCCAGCAGCTTGGGGTCAGCGGGGGGTCAAGAGACCCAGTACTTC,CASSLGSAGGQETQYF
TRBJ2-5,TRBV7-7,.,TRBD2,TGTGCTAGCAGCCCAACAGCGGGGACGGGGCAAGAGACCCAGTACTTC,CASSPTAGTGQETQYF
TRBJ2-7,TRBV28,.,TRBD2,TGTGCCAGCAGTTTAAACGACGTGACTAGCCCCCGAGGGGTTTACGAGCAGTACTTC,CASSLNDVTSPRGVYEQYF
TRBJ2-3,TRBV6-1,.,.,TGTGCCAGCAGGATCGCAGGGTCCAATACGCAGTATTTT,CASRIAGSNTQYF
TRBJ1-1,TRBV19,.,TRBD1,TGTGCCAGTAGAATGGTCCGGGACAGGGGTAACACTGAAGCTTTCTTT,CASRMVRDRGNTEAFF
TRBJ1-5,TRBV19,.,TRBD1,TGTGCCAGTACGCAGGGGGATCAGCCCCAGCATTTT,CASTQGDQPQHF
TRBJ1-2,TRBV2,.,.,TGTGCCAGCACCCTCCTATGGGCAGGGATTGCGGGGGGAGGCTACACCTTC,CASTLLWAGIAGGGYTF
TRBJ2-7,TRBV7-9,.,.,TGTTCCAGCAGCTTTCCGGGTCCTGCGGAGCAGTACTTC,CSSSFPGPAEQYF
TRBJ2-7,TRBV14,few,.,TGTGCCAGCAGCCAAGAAGGCAGGGCAAGCGAGCAGTACTTC,CASSQEGRASEQYF
TRBJ1-2,TRBV5-1,.,.,TGCGCCAGCAGCCAGGGAGGGCTGAGAGCTAACTATGGCTACACCTTC,CASSQGGLRANYGYTF
TRBJ2-1,TRBV4-2,.,TRBD2,TGTGCCAGCAGCCAAGGCCTACGGGTAGCGGGAGAGGGGGGCTCCTACAATGAGCAGTTCTTC,CASSQGLRVAGEGGSYNEQFF
TRBJ2-7,TRBV4-2,.,TRBD2,TGTGCCAGCAGCCAAGAGGGGGCTAGCGGGGGGACCAGCTCCTACGAGCAGTACTTC,CASSQEGASGGTSSYEQYF
TRBJ2-1,TRBV15,.,TRBD1,TGTGCCACCAGCATTAGGGACAGGGGGCTGGGTAATGAGCAGTTCTTC,CATSIRDRGLGNEQFF
TRBJ2-2,TRBV7-2,.,TRBD1,TGTGCCAGCAGCTTAGCGGTTTGGGACAGGGTGTTCGCCGGGGAGCTGTTTTTT,CASSLAVWDRVFAGELFF
TRBJ1-6,TRBV5-1,few,.,TGCGCCAGCAGCCTGGCCGTACAGGTTCATGGTTCACCCCTCCACTTT,CASSLAVQVHGSPLHF
TRBJ1-3,TRBV10-3,.,TRBD1,TGTGCCATTCGACAGGGGAGGTTGGGAAACACCATATATTTT,CAIRQGRLGNTIYF
TRBJ2-2,TRBV10-2,.,.,TGCGCCAGCAGTACAGGGTTAACCGGGGAGCTGTTTTTT,CASSTGLTGELFF
TRBJ2-7,TRBV27,.,.,TGTGCCAGCAGTTTAGACAGGTCCTACGAGCAGTACTTC,CASSLDRSYEQYF
TRBJ2-2,TRBV7-2,once,TRBD1,TGTGCCAGCAGCTTCCCCAGGACAGGGAAGAACACCGGGGAGCTGTTTTTT,CASSFPRTGKNTGELFF
TRBJ1-5,TRBV6-1,.,TRBD1,TGTGCCAGCAGTGAAAGGACAGGGGGAAATCAGCCCCAGCATTTT,CASSERTGGNQPQHF
TRBJ2-3,TRBV5-1,few,.,TGCGCCAGCAGCTTGGTTTTATCCAGGGCGGCAGATACGCAGTATTTT,CASSLVLSRAADTQYF
TRBJ1-2,TRBV29-1,.,TRBD1,TGCAGCGTGGTCGGACAGGGCAACTATGGCTACACCTTC,CSVVGQGNYGYTF
TRBJ2-7,TRBV7-7,.,.,TGTGCTAGCAGCTTAGACTGGGCCCAGGGCGAGCAGTACTTC,CASSLDWAQGEQYF
TRBJ2-7,TRBV7-9,medium-sized,TRBD1,TGTGCCAGCAGCTTAGGGACGGAAGGGGGCGATATAAGTTACGAGCAGTACTTC,CASSLGTEGGDISYEQYF
TRBJ1-4,TRBV9,.,.,TGTGCCAGCAGCGTAGGAGGGGGAACTAATGAAAAACTGTTTTTT,CASSVGGGTNEKLFF
TRBJ2-2,TRBV2,.,.,TGTGCCACCGAGGCGGGGGCGGTCACCGGGGAGCTGTTTTTT,CATEAGAVTGELFF
TRBJ1-5,TRBV19,.,.,TGTGCCAGTAGTATGGGGGGAGGGAGCAATCAGCCCCAGCATTTT,CASSMGGGSNQPQHF
TRBJ1-3,TRBV4-1,few,.,TGCGCCAGCAGCCAGGGCAGGGGTTCCGGAAACACCATATATTTT,CASSQGRGSGNTIYF
TRBJ2-7,TRBV2,.,.,TGTGCCAGCACCACGGAAGCGGGCCAGTACTTC,CASTTEAGQYF
TRBJ2-7,TRBV5-1,.,TRBD2,TGCGCCAGCAGCGGGACGCGGACTAGTCTCGACGAGCAGTACTTC,CASSGTRTSLDEQYF
TRBJ2-7,TRBV2,.,TRBD1,TGTGCCAGCGGGACAGGGTACGAGCAGTACTTC,CASGTGYEQYF
TRBJ2-1,TRBV18,once,.,TGTGCCAGCTCACCACCTGGCGACTATGCGGGAAGAAATGAGCAGTTCTTC,CASSPPGDYAGRNEQFF
TRBJ2-1,TRBV7-6,.,TRBD1,TGTGCCAGCAGCCAGGGGACAGGCTCCTACAATGAGCAGTTCTTC,CASSQGTGSYNEQFF
TRBJ2-1,TRBV28,.,TRBD2,TGTGCCAGCAGGACCCGCCTCGATGAATCGAGCGGGAGGCATGAGCAGTTCTTC,CASRTRLDESSGRHEQFF
TRBJ1-6,TRBV6-6,few,TRBD1,TGTGCCACGATTCCCGGGACAGTCATTTCACCCCTCCACTTT,CATIPGTVISPLHF
TRBJ1-6,TRBV9,.,.,TGTGCCAGCAGCGTAGGAGGCTCGAATTCACCCCTCCACTTT,CASSVGGSNSPLHF
TRBJ1-1,TRBV27,once,.,TGTGCCAGCAGTTTATCTGAGCCAGGTCGGTCAGACACTGAAGCTTTCTTT,CASSLSEPGRSDTEAFF
TRBJ1-1,TRBV2,.,.,TGTGCCAGCAGGAGGACAGACCTGAACACTGAAGCTTTCTTT,CASRRTDLNTEAFF